The source of this T cell receptor (beta chain) is a study of blood T cell repertoires in COVID-19. Study context: Samples of COVID-19 (acute and convalescent) were obtained from the United States, Italy and Spain. Nucleic acid was either cDNA or gDNA, and it came from T cells, B-cell-depleted T cells, or PBMCs.

This CDR3 region has 14 residues. V shed 6 bases, J shed 2 bases, and the junction held 6 bases outside the gene matches. The germline V gene encodes CDR1 SNHLY and CDR2 FYNNEI. As handled by the study authors: Researchers report that nucleated cell counts were estimated from reference gene primer amplification. Sequenced by immunoSEQ multiplex PCR; TCRdb stores in-frame clones only, minus some. The V and J calls and clone size come from that table; D and trimming were worked out from the DNA. This table has around 190,000 clones, around 85% appearing once. The J gene is TRBJ2-7, the V gene TRBV2, with TRBD1 identical over 8 bases. Sequences were obtained from peripheral blood. The origin of this receptor is a woman in her fifties or sixties with acute or convalescent COVID-19. CDR3 DNA: TGTGCCAGCAGGGCCGGGACAGGAGCCTACGAGCAGTACTTC. Its protein is CASRAGTGAYEQYF.